The 15 T cell receptor beta chains below come from one sample, sequenced in a study of cytomegalovirus exposure and HLA in healthy donors. This PCR relied on a set of 60 Vbeta primers and 13 Jbeta primers. Clones were sequenced by immunoSEQ multiplex PCR, and TCRdb holds only the in-frame ones, with some missing. Here the sample spans 200,000 or so clones, around 81% being singletons. The sample taken for sequencing was PBMCs. These receptor sequences come from a woman under 30 in good health and CMV-seropositive.

This clone appeared a few times. The chain is built from TRBV6-5 and TRBJ1-2, with D possibly TRBD1 on 6 matching bases. Germline loops: CDR1 MNHEY, CDR2 SVGAGI. The CDR3 is 16 amino acids. Trimming cost V 4 bases and J 4 bases, with 19 bases left between them. The CDR3 DNA sequence: TGTGCCAGCAGTTCCCGGGACACCCCCCCGGGCTATGGCTACACCTTC. It codes for CASSSRDTPPGYGYTF.

About this clone itself: One end of the junction does not line up with germline, which may come from a read error. The chain carries TRBV7-7 and TRBJ1-1; no clear D. The germline CDR1 and CDR2 sequences are SSHAT and FNYEAQ (reference sequence). CDR3 length: 13 residues. DNA of the CDR3: TGTGCTAGCAGCCGCACACTAGGGACTGAAGCTTTCTTT. Its translation is CASSRTLGTEAFF.

This chain links TRBV7-9 with TRBJ2-2, with 12 positions matching TRBD1. The J segment lost 1 base and the V segment lost 6 bases, leaving 6 bases of the junction unmatched. Germline loops: CDR1 SEHNR, CDR2 FQNEAQ (reference sequence). The CDR3 runs to 17 residues. The chain's CDR3 is CASRRDRGPRNTGELFF. CDR3 nucleotide sequence: TGTGCCAGCAGGCGGGACAGGGGGCCTAGGAACACCGGGGAGCTGTTTTTT.

The chain carries TRBV5-1 and TRBJ2-3, with 10 bases identical to TRBD1. After removal of 0 bases from V and 4 bases from J, the junction contained 5 bases not matched to a gene. From germline, CDR1 is SGHRS and CDR2 YFSETQ. This CDR3 is built from 16 residues. CDR3 in amino acids: CASSLGTGGVADTQYF. The CDR3 DNA is TGCGCCAGCAGCTTGGGGACAGGGGGTGTAGCAGATACGCAGTATTTT. The entire variable domain, with the rest obtained from reference TRBV5-1 and TRBJ2-3, is as follows: KAGVTQTPRYLIKTRGQQVTLSCSPISGHRSVSWYQQTPGQGLQFLFEYFSETQRNKGNFPGRFSGRQFSNSRSEMNVSTLELGDSALYLCASSLGTGGVADTQYFGPGTRLTVL.

This chain connects TRBV18 to TRBJ2-1, with unresolved D. Germline V gene lookup returns CDR1 KGHSH and CDR2 LQKENI. The V end lost 3 bases, the J end lost 4 bases, and 4 bases lay between the germline ends. The CDR3 has 12 residues. CDR3 DNA sequence: TGTGCCAGCTCACCCCTTTACAATGAGCAGTTCTTC. It translates to CASSPLYNEQFF.

This clone was found once. Written as DNA, the CDR3 is TGTGCCACTACTGACAGGGCTATGAACACTGAAGCTTTCTTT. Its protein product is CATTDRAMNTEAFF. The chain couples TRBV2 to TRBJ1-1, with TRBD1 matching over 7 bases. The CDR3 is 14 amino acids. Trimming cost V 10 bases and J 0 bases; bases outside gene matches: 8. CDR1 is SNHLY, CDR2 FYNNEI, per germline.

The chain uses TRBV29-1 and TRBJ1-2; 10 bases are a match to TRBD1. The CDR3 is 13 residues long. Germline CDR1 is SQVTM and CDR2 is ANQGSEA. The J segment lost 6 bases and the V segment lost 5 bases, leaving 6 bases of the junction unmatched. CDR3: CSVSTGTGDGYTF. DNA for the CDR3: TGCAGCGTTTCCACGGGGACAGGGGATGGCTACACCTTC.

This chain links TRBV5-5 with TRBJ2-7; D unresolved. V was shortened by 0 bases and J by 0 bases, with 7 bases between the two germline ends. Looked up from germline, CDR1 is SGHKS and CDR2 is YYEKEE (reference sequence). The CDR3 length is 14 residues. DNA of the CDR3: TGTGCCAGCAGCTTGGCCGTCAGCTCCTACGAGCAGTACTTC. Protein sequence: CASSLAVSSYEQYF.

The V gene is TRBV6-6, the J gene TRBJ2-7; 11 positions agree with TRBD1. This CDR3 comprises 16 residues. The germline CDR1 and CDR2 sequences are MNHNY and SVGAGI (reference sequence). With V trimmed by 4 bases and J by 3 bases, 8 bases remained unmatched. The CDR3 coding sequence is TGTGCCAGCAGTTCCGTTAGGGGGACAGGGGGCTACGAGCAGTACTTC. This gives the protein CASSSVRGTGGYEQYF.

This clone was observed once. The genes are TRBV9 and TRBJ1-2; no clear D. V was cut by 0 bases and J by 1 base, with 10 bases left in between. In germline, CDR1 is SGDLS, CDR2 YYNGEE. This CDR3 has 15 residues. CDR3 in DNA: TGTGCCAGCAGCGTAGCAGCAGCGCTTAACTATGGCTACACCTTC. This sequence encodes CASSVAAALNYGYTF.

This sequence joins TRBV10-1 and TRBJ2-4, with D perhaps matching TRBD1 (5 bases). CDR1 is WNHNN, CDR2 SYGVQD, per germline (reference sequence). The V gene lost 10 bases and the J gene lost 0 bases, with 16 bases spanning the gap. The CDR3 is 15 amino acids. The CDR3 spells CATSQGPLAKNIQYF. CDR3 nucleotide sequence: TGCGCCACCAGCCAGGGCCCTCTAGCCAAAAACATTCAGTACTTC.

The rearrangement uses TRBV9 and TRBJ1-4, with D perhaps TRBD1 (6 bases). V was shortened by 2 bases and J by 6 bases, with 11 bases between the two germline ends. Germline V gene lookup returns CDR1 SGDLS and CDR2 YYNGEE. CDR3 size: 14 residues. This CDR3 reads CASSVGGGDEKLFF. The DNA of the CDR3 is TGTGCCAGCAGCGTTGGCGGGGGCGATGAAAAACTGTTTTTT.

The chain combines TRBV7-2 with TRBJ1-2; TRBD1 agrees at 10 bases. V lost 5 bases, J lost 1 base, and 16 bases stayed unmatched. Germline V gene sequence: CDR1 SGHTA, CDR2 FQGNSA. CDR3 size: 19 residues. CDR3 sequence reads: CASSNKVRDRGTLNYGYTF. The CDR3, as DNA: TGTGCCAGCAGCAACAAAGTCCGGGACAGGGGAACCCTTAACTATGGCTACACCTTC.

Here the CDR3 DNA reads TGTGCCAGTAGTCCGCAGGGGGACAATTACGAGCAGTACTTC. Protein sequence: CASSPQGDNYEQYF. The V gene is TRBV19, the J gene TRBJ2-7; 7 nucleotides line up with TRBD1. CDR1 and CDR2 (germline): LNHDA, SQIVND (reference sequence). The CDR3 length is 14 residues. V trimming: 5 bases; J trimming: 4 bases; junction bases outside the gene matches: 8.

The genes are TRBV4-1 and TRBJ2-3; tentatively, D is TRBD1 (6 bases). The germline V gene encodes CDR1 MGHRA and CDR2 YSYEKL. V was clipped by 1 base and J by 2 bases, with 13 bases between them. The CDR3 loop spans 16 amino acids. The chain's CDR3 is CASSQVGDTYTDTQYF. In nucleotides, the CDR3 is TGCGCCAGCAGCCAAGTCGGGGACACTTACACAGATACGCAGTATTTT.